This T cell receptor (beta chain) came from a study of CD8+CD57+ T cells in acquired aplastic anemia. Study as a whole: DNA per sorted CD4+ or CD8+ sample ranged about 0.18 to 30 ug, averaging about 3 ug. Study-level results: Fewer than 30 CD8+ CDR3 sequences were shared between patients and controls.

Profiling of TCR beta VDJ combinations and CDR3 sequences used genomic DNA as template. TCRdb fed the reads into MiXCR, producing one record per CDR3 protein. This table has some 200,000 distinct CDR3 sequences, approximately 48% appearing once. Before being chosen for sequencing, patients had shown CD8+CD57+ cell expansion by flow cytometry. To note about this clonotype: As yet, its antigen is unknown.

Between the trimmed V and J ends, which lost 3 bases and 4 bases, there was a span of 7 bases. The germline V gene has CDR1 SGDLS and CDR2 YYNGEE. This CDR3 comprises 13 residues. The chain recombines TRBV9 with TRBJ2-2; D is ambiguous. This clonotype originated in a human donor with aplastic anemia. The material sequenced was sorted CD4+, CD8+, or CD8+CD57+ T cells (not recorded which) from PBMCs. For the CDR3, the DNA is TGTGCCAGCAGCGCCCAGTCCACCGGGGAGCTGTTTTTT. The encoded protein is CASSAQSTGELFF.